The next 15 T cell receptor beta chains were all read from a single sample in a study of Graves' ophthalmopathy and Graves' hyperthyroidism. RNA transcripts were the template, and TCR beta CDR3 regions were amplified from them. HTBI primers were employed in first-round RT-PCR, then a second-round multiplex PCR followed. TCRdb called the multiplex PCR reads again in MiXCR, with one record for every CDR3 protein. The table includes 450,000 or so distinct CDR3 sequences, approximately 15% detected once. The sequenced sample was blood. These receptors were collected from a woman aged 25 to 39 with Graves' ophthalmopathy.

This clonotype has ten or more counts. V gene TRBV6-1 combines with J gene TRBJ2-5; 8 bases agree with TRBD1. V lost 7 bases, J lost 2 bases, and 6 bases stayed unmatched. The CDR3 totals 14 residues. Germline lookup yields CDR1 MNHNS and CDR2 SASEGT. Written as DNA, the CDR3 is TGTGCCAGCATCTTGACAGGGGTTCAAGAGACCCAGTACTTC. It encodes CASILTGVQETQYF.

This clonotype was observed many times. V is TRBV6-5 and J is TRBJ2-7; a possible D gene is TRBD1 (7 bases). Germline values: CDR1 MNHEY, CDR2 SVGAGI. This CDR3 contains 15 residues. The V end lost 2 bases, the J end lost 2 bases, and 13 bases lay between the germline ends. The CDR3 nucleotides are TGTGCCAGCAGTTACCAGGGGGGACGGGCCTACGAGCAGTACTTC. It encodes CASSYQGGRAYEQYF.

The rearrangement links TRBV19 to TRBJ1-1; 9 bases fit TRBD1. Germline assignment: CDR1 LNHDA and CDR2 SQIVND (reference sequence). There are 16 residues in the CDR3. The V segment lost 7 bases and the J segment 0 bases; nucleotides outside the gene matches: 9. The CDR3 reads CASNIDRGSMNTEAFF. The DNA of the CDR3 is TGTGCCAGTAACATTGACAGGGGGTCTATGAACACTGAAGCTTTCTTT.

The table lists this clonotype with many counts. The J gene is TRBJ1-1, the V gene TRBV10-3, with TRBD1 identical over 11 bases. The CDR3 runs 12 residues. Trimming removed 9 bases from V and 6 bases from J; junction bases left unmatched: 3. Per the germline V gene, CDR1 is ENHRY and CDR2 is SYGVKD. CDR3 sequence reads: CAIGGQGAEAFF. CDR3 nucleotide sequence: TGTGCCATTGGGGGACAGGGGGCTGAAGCTTTCTTT.

There are many counts of this clonotype. The chain is built from TRBV11-2 and TRBJ1-1; weak D call: TRBD1 (5 bases). Germline V lookup: CDR1 SGHAT, CDR2 FQNNGV. CDR3 size: 11 residues. V was shortened by 7 bases and J by 11 bases, with 14 bases between the two germline ends. The CDR3 protein is CASMGGRGAFF. The CDR3 DNA follows: TGTGCCAGCATGGGGGGGAGAGGCGCTTTCTTT.

This chain uses TRBV5-4 with TRBJ2-5; possibly TRBD1 for D (5 bases). Germline CDR1 and CDR2: SGHNT and YYREEE (reference sequence). CDR3 length: 15 amino acids. V was shortened by 4 bases and J by 2 bases, with 15 bases between the two germline ends. The CDR3 DNA sequence: TGTGCCAGCAGCCAAATTTCTAGGGGACAAGAGACCCAGTACTTC. Protein product: CASSQISRGQETQYF.

The J gene is TRBJ1-6, the V gene TRBV18; a weak D match, TRBD1 (5 bases). Trimming removed 3 bases at V and 16 bases at J, with 13 bases between. Germline loops: CDR1 KGHSH, CDR2 LQKENI. The CDR3 is 12 amino acids. CDR3 DNA: TGTGCCAGCTCACCGGGGCAGGGACCTCTCCACTTT. Its protein is CASSPGQGPLHF.

This clonotype came up many times. The chain joins TRBV30 to TRBJ1-2, with D possibly matching TRBD1 (5 bases). Looked up from germline, CDR1 is GTSNPN and CDR2 is SVGIG (reference sequence). The V gene lost 3 bases and the J gene lost 2 bases, with 13 bases spanning the gap. The CDR3 loop spans 14 amino acids. The CDR3 spells CAWRLQALNYGYTF. The CDR3 bases are TGTGCCTGGAGATTACAGGCCTTGAACTATGGCTACACCTTC.

This clonotype came up many times. The chain links TRBV28 to TRBJ1-2; D not certain. The CDR3 runs to 12 residues. V gave up 8 bases and J gave up 3 bases, with 10 bases separating them. Germline V lookup: CDR1 MDHEN, CDR2 SYDVKM. This chain's CDR3 is CASLDYDYGYTF. DNA for the CDR3: TGTGCCAGCTTGGACTACGACTATGGCTACACCTTC.

The chain joins TRBV3-1 to TRBJ2-7; 9 positions match TRBD1. V lost 6 bases, J lost 6 bases, and 6 bases stayed unmatched. Germline assignment: CDR1 LGHDT and CDR2 YNNKEL (reference sequence). This CDR3 spans 13 amino acids. CDR3 sequence: CASSRTGESEQYF. The CDR3 coding sequence is TGTGCCAGCAGTAGGACAGGGGAATCCGAGCAGTACTTC.

In its sample, this clonotype was seen many times. J is TRBJ1-2 and V is TRBV20-1; perhaps TRBD1 as D (6 bases). Trimming stripped 1 base from V and 0 bases from J, with 18 bases between. The CDR3 spans 17 residues. Germline V gene data show CDR1 as DFQATT and CDR2 as SNEGSKA (reference sequence). The CDR3 loop is CSARVAPRGGANYGYTF. In DNA, the CDR3 is TGCAGTGCTAGAGTTGCCCCCCGAGGGGGAGCTAACTATGGCTACACCTTC.

Only a few counts were recorded for this clonotype. Because the CDR3's place on the DNA is in doubt, the DNA is left out and the CDR3 is given as listed by TCRdb. The rearrangement uses TRBV6-4 and TRBJ2-4; the listed D gene, TRBD1, was not tested against the DNA. The CDR3 has 18 amino acids, counting both end residues. Germline V gene sequence: CDR1 MRHNA, CDR2 SNTAGT. CDR3 loop: CASSARTWGSGTQNIKYF.

This rearrangement joins TRBV30 to TRBJ1-2; unclear D gene. The CDR3 loop spans 12 amino acids. V lost 0 bases and J lost 6, with 8 bases in between. The germline gives CDR1 GTSNPN, CDR2 SVGIG (reference sequence). The CDR3 DNA reads TGTGCCTGGAGTGTACTGAGTAATGGCTACACCTTC. Encoded protein: CAWSVLSNGYTF. The full variable domain, with the rest looked up from reference TRBV30 and TRBJ1-2, is SQTIHQWPATLVQPVGSPLSLECTVEGTSNPNLYWYRQAAGRGLQLLFYSVGIGQISSEVPQNLSASRPQDRQFILSSKKLLLSDSGFYLCAWSVLSNGYTFGSGTRLTVV.

This clonotype came up many times. The V and J genes are TRBV12-3 or TRBV12-4 and TRBJ1-2, with TRBD1 matching 7 bases. This CDR3 is 12 amino acids long. The V segment lost 4 bases and the J segment 7 bases; nucleotides outside the gene matches: 3. CDR3 in amino acids: CASSSTGFGYTF. DNA of the CDR3: TGTGCCAGCAGTTCGACAGGGTTTGGCTACACCTTC.

This clonotype was observed many times. The chain uses TRBV13 and TRBJ2-7; D uncertain. The CDR3 covers 12 residues. The ends were cut back, 3 bases at V and 6 bases at J, with 9 bases in the middle. Germline V lookup: CDR1 PRHDT, CDR2 FYEKMQ (reference sequence). CDR3 nucleotide sequence: TGTGCCAGCAGCTTGAATAGTTTCGAGCAGTACTTC. Residues: CASSLNSFEQYF.